The TCR beta chain under discussion was sequenced for a study of beta chain features in type 1 diabetes. Germline V gives CDR1 SGHTA, CDR2 FQGNSA. J was trimmed by 8 bases and V by 0 bases; bases with no gene match: 6. The CDR3 runs 15 residues. Since all of the isolated RNA was reverse transcribed, expressed TCRB transcripts were what got sequenced. The protocol was immunoSEQ multiplex PCR, while the TCRdb copy is restricted to in-frame clones and leaves out a portion. The sample shows hundreds of thousands of clones, approximately 15% of them seen only once. Overall study findings and caveats: Relative to healthy donors, patients appeared to have naive, central memory and Treg TCRB repertoires that were more similar. The study found moderately but significantly shorter TCRB CDR3s in all four CD4+ subsets of Type 1 diabetes patients.

This clone was detected a few times. Its antigen is undetermined. The collection from each donor was one heparinised blood draw averaging approximately 110 mL. This chain links TRBV7-2 with TRBJ1-4; TRBD1 matches at 7 bases. The sequenced sample was naive CD4+ T cells from blood. The sequence was obtained from a man aged 18 to 29 with type 1 diabetes. The CDR3 loop reads CASSLADRVAEKLFF. The CDR3 region has the DNA TGTGCCAGCAGCTTAGCTGACAGGGTCGCGGAAAAACTGTTTTTT.